The 20 T cell receptor beta chains reported below all come from one sample, sequenced in a study of identical twins. From the 5' RACE reads, TCRdb called clonotypes with MiXCR, one entry per CDR3 protein. The sample includes approximately 590,000 distinct CDR3 sequences, around a tenth of them seen just once. The same data also contributed to another study, on yellow fever vaccine responses in identical twins.

Material: PBMCs. These receptors were collected from a woman aged 18-35 years in good health.

This clonotype appeared many times. The chain carries TRBV15 and TRBJ2-7; TRBD1 agrees at 9 bases. Germline CDR1 LNHNV, CDR2 YYDKDF (reference sequence). The CDR3 contains 15 residues. Trimming at V came to 3 bases and at J to 4 bases, leaving 7 bases not matched to a gene. CDR3 in amino acids: CATSSRDRVVYEQYF. CDR3 in DNA: TGTGCCACCAGCAGCCGGGACAGGGTTGTGTACGAGCAGTACTTC.

The chain employs TRBV6-1 and TRBJ1-5; D not certain. The V gene lost 0 bases and the J gene lost 0 bases, with 15 bases spanning the gap. The CDR3 is 18 residues long. Looked up from germline, CDR1 is MNHNS and CDR2 is SASEGT. CDR3 residues: CASSEAAFRQDSNQPQHF. CDR3 DNA: TGTGCCAGCAGTGAAGCAGCGTTTCGCCAAGATAGCAATCAGCCCCAGCATTTT.

The V and J genes are TRBV5-1 and TRBJ1-2; unclear D gene. The V gene's germline CDR1 is SGHRS and CDR2 YFSETQ. This CDR3 spans 13 amino acids. V gave up 3 bases and J gave up 8 bases, with 14 bases separating them. The CDR3 loop reads CASSSPTGAGYTF. In nucleotides, the CDR3 is TGCGCCAGCAGCTCTCCAACTGGTGCCGGCTACACCTTC.

This clonotype was counted many times. One end of the junction is discordant with germline, which a read error may explain. The CDR3 DNA reads TGTGCCAGCACTAAGGGAGCTAGCAGGACCGGGCAGCTGTTTTTT. It yields the protein CASTKGASRTGQLFF. The chain uses TRBV28 and TRBJ2-2; tentative D call: TRBD2 (5 bases). Germline loops: CDR1 MDHEN, CDR2 SYDVKM. The CDR3 length is 15 residues.

This clonotype was recorded at least ten times. The chain carries TRBV7-2 and TRBJ2-7; no reliable D call. Germline loops: CDR1 SGHTA, CDR2 FQGNSA. Trimming stripped 2 bases from V and 2 bases from J, with 10 bases between. The CDR3 has 14 residues. The CDR3 nucleotides are TGTGCCAGCAGCTTAAGGCATCCCCCCTACGAGCAGTACTTC. It is translated as CASSLRHPPYEQYF.

To note about this clonotype: This may stem from a read error, because a much larger clone lies one nucleotide away. V gene TRBV11-1 combines with J gene TRBJ2-7; a weak D match, TRBD1 (6 bases). The CDR3 loop spans 14 amino acids. Germline loops: CDR1 SGHAT, CDR2 FQDESV (reference sequence). V gave up 3 bases and J gave up 3 bases, with 12 bases separating them. CDR3 loop: CASSFQGSCYEQYF. The CDR3 DNA reads as TGTGCCAGCAGCTTCCAGGGGAGCTGCTACGAGCAGTACTTC.

V and J are TRBV6-1 and TRBJ2-1; 11 nucleotides match TRBD1. This CDR3 contains 16 residues. Trimming took 6 bases from V and 4 from J; bases not matched to a gene: 8. Germline-derived CDR1 and CDR2 are MNHNS and SASEGT. CDR3 nucleotides: TGTGCCAGCAGAGGACAGGGGGCGGTTTCGTACAATGAGCAGTTCTTC. It yields the protein CASRGQGAVSYNEQFF.

The J gene is TRBJ2-2, the V gene TRBV12-3 or TRBV12-4; D perhaps matches TRBD2 (5 bases). Trimming pared 6 bases from V and 4 bases from J, leaving 9 bases between. The length of the CDR3 is 13 residues. The CDR3 region is CASSERSTGELFF. CDR3 nucleotide sequence: TGTGCCAGCAGCGAGCGGTCCACCGGGGAGCTGTTTTTT.

The chain employs TRBV7-6 and TRBJ2-1; no definite D call. V was clipped by 11 bases and J by 0 bases, with 20 bases between them. CDR1 and CDR2 from the germline V gene are SGHVS and FNYEAQ. The CDR3 has 16 residues. The CDR3 DNA follows: TGTGCCGGGGAAAGCGCTGGGTTCAGCTCCTACAATGAGCAGTTCTTC. Residues: CAGESAGFSSYNEQFF.

This clonotype was seen many times. V gene TRBV29-1 combines with J gene TRBJ2-5; the match to TRBD1 covers 10 bases. CDR3 size: 14 residues. With 6 bases clipped from V and 7 bases from J, the junction kept 11 bases outside the gene matches. From germline, CDR1 is SQVTM and CDR2 ANQGSEA. The CDR3 is CSVPGQGKKGTQYF. The CDR3 DNA reads TGCAGCGTCCCGGGACAGGGGAAGAAGGGGACCCAGTACTTC.

This clonotype was observed many times. The chain is built from TRBV12-3 or TRBV12-4 and TRBJ1-4; D may be TRBD1 (6 bases). Trimming took off 6 bases at V and 8 bases at J, with 19 bases between the two ends. This CDR3 has 15 amino acids. CDR3 region: CASRTGQTTQEKLFF. Written as DNA, the CDR3 is TGTGCCAGCAGAACAGGACAGACAACGCAAGAAAAACTGTTTTTT.

This clonotype occurred many times. The chain carries TRBV5-1 and TRBJ2-2; possible D gene TRBD1, 5 bases. Germline CDR1 reads SGHRS; CDR2 reads YFSETQ. V was cut by 3 bases and J by 9 bases, with 9 bases left in between. The CDR3 spans 12 residues. The CDR3 region is CASSSDNWELFF. CDR3 nucleotides: TGCGCCAGCAGCTCGGACAACTGGGAGCTGTTTTTT.

This clonotype was counted many times. J is TRBJ2-3 and V is TRBV7-9; 11 bases are a match to TRBD2. V shed 5 bases, J shed 2 bases, and the junction held 3 bases outside the gene matches. The CDR3 spans 15 residues. Germline assignment: CDR1 SEHNR and CDR2 FQNEAQ (reference sequence). The CDR3 DNA sequence: TGTGCCAGCAGCAAGGGACTAGCGGACACAGATACGCAGTATTTT. This translates into CASSKGLADTDTQYF.

This clonotype was picked up many times. The CDR3 here is CASSVGLSYNEQFF. The CDR3 DNA follows: TGTGCCAGCAGTGTAGGCCTCTCCTACAATGAGCAGTTCTTC. The genes are TRBV12-3 or TRBV12-4 and TRBJ2-1; D remains ambiguous. This CDR3 contains 14 residues. Trimming left V 5 bases short and J 0 bases short, with 8 bases between.

The CDR3 DNA is TGTGCCAGCAGTGAGGGGGCAGGCTTAATGTACAATGAGCAGTTCTTC. Residues: CASSEGAGLMYNEQFF. V gene TRBV25-1 combines with J gene TRBJ2-1; D possibly corresponds to TRBD1 (6 bases). This CDR3 has 16 residues. V was shortened by 3 bases and J by 4 bases, with 16 bases between the two germline ends. Germline assignment: CDR1 MGHDK and CDR2 SYGVNS.

The rearrangement links TRBV29-1 to TRBJ2-7, with 8 nucleotides matching TRBD1. The ends lost 2 bases at V and 7 bases at J; junction bases unmatched: 10. Germline V CDR1 and CDR2: SQVTM, ANQGSEA. This CDR3 spans 14 amino acids. The CDR3 here is CSVETGTGSREQYF. Here the CDR3 DNA reads TGCAGCGTTGAAACCGGGACAGGCAGTAGGGAGCAGTACTTC.

J is TRBJ1-6 and V is TRBV5-1; D gene uncertain. Trimming took 0 bases from V and 7 from J, leaving 8 bases between them. Per the germline V gene, CDR1 is SGHRS and CDR2 is YFSETQ. This CDR3 has 14 amino acids. The CDR3 region has the DNA TGCGCCAGCAGCTTGGAAACCGCAAATTCACCCCTCCACTTT. Translated, it gives CASSLETANSPLHF. Full variable domain (rest looked up from reference TRBV5-1 and TRBJ1-6): KAGVTQTPRYLIKTRGQQVTLSCSPISGHRSVSWYQQTPGQGLQFLFEYFSETQRNKGNFPGRFSGRQFSNSRSEMNVSTLELGDSALYLCASSLETANSPLHFGNGTRLTVT.

This clonotype turned up a few times. The V and J genes are TRBV7-2 and TRBJ2-3, with D perhaps matching TRBD2 (5 bases). Trimming took 3 bases from V and 5 from J, leaving 15 bases between them. The CDR3 is 15 amino acids. CDR1 is SGHTA, CDR2 FQGNSA, per germline. The CDR3 DNA follows: TGTGCCAGCAGCTTCTGGACTCAAGGTCAAGATACGCAGTATTTT. Its translation: CASSFWTQGQDTQYF. Using reference TRBV7-2 and TRBJ2-3 for the parts outside the CDR3, the full variable domain is GAGVSQSPSNKVTEKGKDVELRCDPISGHTALYWYRQSLGQGLEFLIYFQGNSAPDKSGLPSDRFSAERTGGSVSTLTIQRTQQEDSAVYLCASSFWTQGQDTQYFGPGTRLTVL.

This clonotype was picked up many times. The chain employs TRBV12-3 or TRBV12-4 and TRBJ1-5; D is uncertain. CDR3 length: 14 amino acids. Trimming left V 6 bases short and J 0 bases short, with 9 bases between. CDR3 loop: CASRPGNSNQPQHF. DNA for the CDR3: TGTGCCAGCAGGCCCGGGAATAGCAATCAGCCCCAGCATTTT.

This clonotype was seen repeatedly, ten times or more. The chain uses TRBV3-1 and TRBJ2-7; D gene uncertain. The CDR3 is 15 residues long. V dropped 1 base and J dropped 0 bases, with 10 bases sitting between them. Germline CDR1 is LGHDT and CDR2 is YNNKEL (reference sequence). In DNA, the CDR3 is TGTGCCAGCAGCCAAGCTCAGGATAGCTCCTACGAGCAGTACTTC. It translates to CASSQAQDSSYEQYF.